The entry that follows covers one T cell receptor beta chain sequence. The antigen remains unidentified. These data originate in a study of cytomegalovirus exposure and HLA in healthy donors. Study-wide results and limits: Some public TCRs appeared in many individuals, while most sequences were rare. Within the 100 to 150 validation repertoires, first-cohort TCR clusters tended to co-occur, according to a later analysis. The study recorded some 160 TCR beta chains that were cytomegalovirus-associated.

Generated by immunoSEQ multiplex PCR, the TCRdb table keeps only in-frame clones and is missing some. This repertoire shows about 360,000 clones, around 86% found once; its top ten account for under 0.9%. The CDR3 extends over 17 amino acids. Losses at the gene ends were 0 bases for V and 4 bases for J; bases not matched to a gene: 5. CDR1 and CDR2 (germline): SGHRS, YFSETQ. The sequencing input was PBMCs. The genes are TRBV5-1 and TRBJ2-7; 15 bases align to TRBD2. The receptor's source is a woman aged 18-30 years in good health and CMV-seronegative. CDR3 bases: TGCGCCAGCAGCTTGGCCGGACTAGCGGGGGGGCCGTACGAGCAGTACTTC. Its translation is CASSLAGLAGGPYEQYF.